The 7 T cell receptor beta chains in this list originate from one sample, sequenced in a study of T cell responses to AZD1222 COVID-19 vaccine. The data were produced by immunoSEQ multiplex PCR, yet TCRdb's version contains in-frame clones alone and is incomplete. The repertoire holds 200,000 or so clones, with about 90% as singletons. The source was peripheral blood, collected on day 0 of MenACWY control vaccination. The origin of the receptors is an adult in good health.

V gene TRBV18 combines with J gene TRBJ1-3, with 7 bases fitting TRBD1. V gave up 3 bases and J gave up 0 bases; unmatched junction bases: 5. The germline V gene has CDR1 KGHSH and CDR2 LQKENI. The CDR3 loop spans 16 amino acids. CDR3 coding DNA: TGTGCCAGCTCACCTACACAGGGGTCCTCTGGAAACACCATATATTTT. Protein product: CASSPTQGSSGNTIYF.

The chain uses TRBV28 and TRBJ2-7; TRBD1 aligns across 7 bases. V dropped 6 bases and J dropped 0; count of bases not matched to a gene: 11. CDR3 length: 16 amino acids. CDR1 MDHEN and CDR2 SYDVKM come from the germline V gene. CDR3 sequence: CASSHTEQGFSYEQYF. CDR3 coding DNA: TGTGCCAGCAGCCATACAGAACAGGGGTTCTCCTACGAGCAGTACTTC.

The V and J genes are TRBV6-1 and TRBJ2-2; 7 bases line up with TRBD2. This CDR3 has 16 residues. Germline loops: CDR1 MNHNS, CDR2 SASEGT. V gave up 3 bases and J gave up 2 bases; unmatched junction bases: 6. CDR3 in amino acids: CASSDLAGDNTGELFF. DNA of the CDR3: TGTGCCAGCAGTGATCTTGCGGGGGACAACACCGGGGAGCTGTTTTTT.

The CDR3 here is CASSQSIRGISYEQYF. CDR3 nucleotides: TGCGCCAGCAGTCAATCCATCCGGGGCATCTCCTACGAGCAGTACTTC. The chain couples TRBV23-1 to TRBJ2-7; D assignment may be TRBD1 or TRBD2 (5 bases each). TRBV23-1 is an ORF, with its function uncertain. This CDR3 is 16 amino acids long. V dropped 0 bases and J dropped 0 bases, with 12 bases sitting between them.

This clone has just a few counts. CDR3 DNA sequence: TGTGCCAGCAGCGTAGTGACGGGAGGGCCTCACAATGAGCAGTTCTTC. Its translation is CASSVVTGGPHNEQFF. This chain joins TRBV9 and TRBJ2-1; TRBD2 aligns across 8 bases. V lost 0 bases, J lost 5 bases, and 7 bases stayed unmatched. Germline V gene lookup returns CDR1 SGDLS and CDR2 YYNGEE. The CDR3 has 16 residues.

This clone was observed a few times. This rearrangement joins TRBV19 to TRBJ2-7; D possibly matches TRBD1 or TRBD2 (6 bases each). The ends were cut back, 4 bases at V and 2 bases at J, with 12 bases in the middle. The CDR3 extends over 14 amino acids. Germline CDR1 reads LNHDA; CDR2 reads SQIVND (reference sequence). The CDR3 protein is CASSRRDTTYEQYF. The CDR3, as DNA: TGTGCCAGTAGTAGGCGGGACACTACCTACGAGCAGTACTTC.

The chain couples TRBV11-2 to TRBJ2-2; TRBD1 aligns across 7 bases. Unmatched junction bases numbered 5, after V lost 5 bases and J lost 5 bases. The CDR3 consists of 14 residues. The germline V gene has CDR1 SGHAT and CDR2 FQNNGV. CDR3 in DNA: TGTGCCAGCAGCCCCAGACAGGGAACCGGGGAGCTGTTTTTT. Its translation is CASSPRQGTGELFF. The full variable domain, rest sourced from reference TRBV11-2 and TRBJ2-2, is EAGVAQSPRYKIIEKRQSVAFWCNPISGHATLYWYQQILGQGPKLLIQFQNNGVVDDSQLPKDRFSAERLKGVDSTLKIQPAKLEDSAVYLCASSPRQGTGELFFGEGSRLTVL.